Described below is a single T cell receptor (beta chain) sequence and its context. Its cognate antigen is unknown. The PCR made use of 60 Vbeta and 13 Jbeta primers. Clones were read by immunoSEQ multiplex PCR, and TCRdb kept only the in-frame ones, dropping some. The table lists 190,000 or so clones, roughly 80% of them singletons. The source of the sample is a study of cytomegalovirus exposure and HLA in healthy donors. V was trimmed by 2 bases and J by 7 bases, leaving 20 bases between them. CDR1 is MNHEY and CDR2 is SVGAGI in the germline V gene. The CDR3 spans 16 residues. Whole-study findings and limits: Earlier analysis found most TCR beta V segments productive about 87% or about 30% of the time.

Sequences were obtained from PBMCs. This receptor was obtained from a man aged 50 or older in good health and CMV-seronegative. The gene calls are TRBV6-5 and TRBJ1-2, with D possibly matching TRBD1 (5 bases). The CDR3 DNA is TGTGCCAGCAGTTACAAGGTCTTCCGGGGGAGGGGTGGCTACACCTTC. It translates to CASSYKVFRGRGGYTF.